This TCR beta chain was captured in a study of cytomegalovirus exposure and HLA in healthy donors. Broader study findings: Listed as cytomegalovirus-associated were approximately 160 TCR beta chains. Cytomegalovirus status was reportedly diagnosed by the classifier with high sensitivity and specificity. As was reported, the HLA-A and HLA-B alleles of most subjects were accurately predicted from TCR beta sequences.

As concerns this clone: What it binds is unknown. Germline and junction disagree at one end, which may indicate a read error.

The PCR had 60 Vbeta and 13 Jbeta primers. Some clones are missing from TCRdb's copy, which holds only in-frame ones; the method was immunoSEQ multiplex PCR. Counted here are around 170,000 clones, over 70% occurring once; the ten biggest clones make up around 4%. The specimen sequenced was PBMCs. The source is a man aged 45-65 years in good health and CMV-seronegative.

DNA of the CDR3: TGCGCCAGCAGCCCTAGCACAGATACGCAGTATTTT. Translating it yields CASSPSTDTQYF. The rearrangement links TRBV7-9 to TRBJ2-3; D unresolved. Germline CDR1 reads SEHNR; CDR2 reads FQNEAQ (reference sequence). This CDR3 region has 12 residues.